This TCR beta chain was found in a study of cytomegalovirus exposure and HLA in healthy donors. The PCR ran on 60 Vbeta and 13 Jbeta primers. Libraries were prepared by immunoSEQ multiplex PCR; TCRdb keeps only in-frame clonotypes and omits some of them. The profile shows roughly 98,000 clones, less than 65% of them singletons. The receptor comes from a woman aged 25 to 39 in good health and CMV-seropositive. Sequenced input: PBMCs.

CDR3 DNA: TGTGCCAGCAGCCGCTACGAGGTGCAGTACTTC. It translates to CASSRYEVQYF. This chain joins TRBV7-2 and TRBJ2-7, with unresolved D. Germline V gene lookup returns CDR1 SGHTA and CDR2 FQGNSA. The CDR3 runs 11 residues. V was cut by 5 bases and J by 9 bases, with 11 bases left in between. Based on the CDR3 plus reference TRBV7-2 and TRBJ2-7, the full variable domain is GAGVSQSPSNKVTEKGKDVELRCDPISGHTALYWYRQSLGQGLEFLIYFQGNSAPDKSGLPSDRFSAERTGGSVSTLTIQRTQQEDSAVYLCASSRYEVQYFGPGTRLTVT.